The source of this TCR beta chain is a study of blood T cell repertoires in COVID-19. The CDR3 covers 14 residues. CDR1 is SGHDT, CDR2 YYEEEE, per germline. Assignments of participants to cohorts depended upon their own reported clinical history. Generated by immunoSEQ multiplex PCR, the TCRdb table keeps only in-frame clones and is missing some. The repertoire consists of under 350,000 clones, with 65% to 90% occurring once and the leading ten covering 4% to 5%. Remarks on this clone: Relative to the germline gene, one junction end is altered; a read error may explain this.

The sequence came from a woman in her forties with acute COVID-19. The source material was PBMCs or T cells enriched from blood (not recorded which). V and J are TRBV5-6 and TRBJ1-2; D call uncertain. CDR3 nucleotide sequence: TGTGCCAGCAGCTTGATGGTCGCTAACTATGGCTACACCTTT. Protein: CASSLMVANYGYTF.